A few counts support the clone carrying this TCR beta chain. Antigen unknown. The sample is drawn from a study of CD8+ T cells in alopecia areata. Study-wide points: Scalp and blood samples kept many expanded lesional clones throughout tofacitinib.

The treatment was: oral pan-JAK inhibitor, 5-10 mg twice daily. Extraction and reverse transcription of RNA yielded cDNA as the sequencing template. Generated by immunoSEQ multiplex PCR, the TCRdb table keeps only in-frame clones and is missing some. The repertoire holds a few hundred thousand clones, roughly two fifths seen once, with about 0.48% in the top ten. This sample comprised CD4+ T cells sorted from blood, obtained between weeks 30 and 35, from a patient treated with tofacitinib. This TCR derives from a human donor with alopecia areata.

This CDR3 reads CASSLYGEDTEAFF. In DNA form, the CDR3 reads TGTGCCAGCAGCTTATATGGGGAAGACACTGAAGCTTTCTTT. The V gene is TRBV7-9, the J gene TRBJ1-1; D is undetermined. CDR1 is SEHNR, CDR2 FQNEAQ, per germline (reference sequence). The CDR3 contains 14 residues. V was clipped by 2 bases and J by 3 bases, with 10 bases between them. The whole variable domain, remainder taken from reference TRBV7-9 and TRBJ1-1, is DTGVSQNPRHKITKRGQNVTFRCDPISEHNRLYWYRQTLGQGPEFLTYFQNEAQLEKSRLLSDRFSAERPKGSFSTLEIQRTEQGDSAMYLCASSLYGEDTEAFFGQGTRLTVV.